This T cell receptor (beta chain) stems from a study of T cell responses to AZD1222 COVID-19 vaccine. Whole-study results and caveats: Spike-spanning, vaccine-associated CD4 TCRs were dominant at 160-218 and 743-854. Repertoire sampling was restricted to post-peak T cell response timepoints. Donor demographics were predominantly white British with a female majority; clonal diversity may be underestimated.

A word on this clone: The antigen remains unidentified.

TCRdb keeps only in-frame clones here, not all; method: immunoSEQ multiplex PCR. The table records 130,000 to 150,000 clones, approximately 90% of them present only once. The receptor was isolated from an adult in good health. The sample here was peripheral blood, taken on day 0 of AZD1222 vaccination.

DNA for the CDR3: TGTGCCACCCAAGGGACGGTGAACTATGGCTACACCTTC. It is translated as CATQGTVNYGYTF. The rearrangement uses TRBV27 and TRBJ1-2, with D possibly being TRBD1 (5 bases). The CDR3 loop spans 13 amino acids. Germline-derived CDR1 and CDR2 are MNHEY and SMNVEV (reference sequence). Trimming removed 10 bases at V and 2 bases at J, with 14 bases between.